This TCR beta chain was observed in a study of cytomegalovirus exposure and HLA in healthy donors. Whole-study findings and limits: Presence/absence analyses rested on an assumption that sequencing depth was roughly uniform across donors. In a later analysis, donors in an Asian-associated ancestry cluster reportedly had fewer N-insertions in productive TCRs than the cohort mean.

The table lists this clone with a count of one. Its antigen is currently unknown. Healthy bone marrow donors supplied every sample. Germline V gene sequence: CDR1 SQVTM, CDR2 ANQGSEA. Trimming took 4 bases from V and 7 from J; bases not matched to a gene: 12. CDR3 length equals 15 residues. Primers for the PCR totalled 60 Vbeta and 13 Jbeta. This table comes from immunoSEQ multiplex PCR, and its TCRdb copy is limited to in-frame clones, with some not included. The repertoire holds about 170,000 clones, around 84% seen once, with about 2.4% in the top ten. The genes are TRBV29-1 and TRBJ2-7; 11 bases align to TRBD1. The sequence derives from a man aged 25-45 years in good health and CMV-seropositive. Material for sequencing was PBMCs. In DNA, the CDR3 is TGCAGCGTTGTCAGGGGACAGGGGGGCCCAGGTGAGCAGTACTTC. Protein: CSVVRGQGGPGEQYF.